Described below is a single TCR beta chain sequence and its context. Its antigen is not identified. TCRdb re-called the 5' RACE reads with MiXCR, one entry per CDR3 protein. There are under 300,000 distinct CDR3 sequences in the sample; 15% to 20% occur only once, and roughly 22% lies in the top ten. The data stem from a study of T-cell memory formation after mild COVID-19. Overall study results and limits: The SARS-CoV-2 specificity of second-wave clones reaching peak at day 37 remained unverified. Day 15 to 85 contracting clones showed balanced CD4/CD8; later expanders leaned CD4+. Those CD4+ clones that contracted were mainly in CM and EM (CD8+ ones in EMRA). The finding that pre-infection memory included some responding clones suggested that cross-reactive memory joined.

The germline V gene encodes CDR1 LGHNA and CDR2 YNFKEQ. V lost 0 bases and J 5 bases, leaving 10 bases between the germline ends. This CDR3 has 14 amino acids. Sequenced input: PBMCs or a T cell subset sorted from them (not recorded which). The chain links TRBV4-2 to TRBJ1-1; a possible D gene is TRBD1 (5 bases). The receptor comes from a young man who had mild COVID-19 (a few samples of this study predate the infection). Cell type and time point are not known. The CDR3 region is CASSQEAGITEAFF. CDR3 DNA: TGTGCCAGCAGCCAAGAGGCAGGGATAACTGAAGCTTTCTTT.